This T cell receptor (beta chain) is from a study of cytotoxic CD8 clonotypes in ibrutinib-treated CLL. Study-wide background: The patients comprised approximately eleven relapsed/refractory and some 15 treatment-naive cases, under 18 IGHV unmutated. Study-level results: Rare overall, public clonotypes shrank or held steady under therapy. For progressing versus sustained-remission patients, sampling times were not the same.

As for this clone: Its target is unknown.

Trimming shortened V by 7 bases and J by 4 bases, and 19 bases separated the two germline ends. The CDR3 is 14 residues long. CDR1 SQVTM and CDR2 ANQGSEA come from the germline V gene. Profiling relied on immunoSEQ multiplex PCR, and the TCRdb table lists in-frame clones only, not all of them. Counted here are about 140,000 clones, around 84% occurring once; the ten biggest clones make up approximately 7.6%. The specimen comprised PBMCs, sampled after 36 months of ibrutinib treatment. The TCR comes from a human donor with chronic lymphocytic leukemia. The V call is TRBV29-1, the J call TRBJ1-1; TRBD1 is a possible D gene (6 bases). The CDR3 nucleotides read TGCAGCGCCGCCCAACAGGGCCGCACCACTGAAGCTTTCTTT. Its translation is CSAAQQGRTTEAFF.